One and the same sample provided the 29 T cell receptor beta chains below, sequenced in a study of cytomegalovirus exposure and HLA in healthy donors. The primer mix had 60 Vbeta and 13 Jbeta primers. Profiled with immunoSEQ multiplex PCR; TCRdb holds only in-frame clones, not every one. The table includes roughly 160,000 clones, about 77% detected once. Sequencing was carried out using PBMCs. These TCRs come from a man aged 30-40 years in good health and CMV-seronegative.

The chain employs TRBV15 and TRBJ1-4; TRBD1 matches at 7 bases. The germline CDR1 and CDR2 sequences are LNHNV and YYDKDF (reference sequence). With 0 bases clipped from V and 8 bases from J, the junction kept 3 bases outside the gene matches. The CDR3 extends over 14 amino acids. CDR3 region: CATSRDSTGEKLFF. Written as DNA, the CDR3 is TGTGCCACCAGCAGAGATTCGACAGGGGAAAAACTGTTTTTT.

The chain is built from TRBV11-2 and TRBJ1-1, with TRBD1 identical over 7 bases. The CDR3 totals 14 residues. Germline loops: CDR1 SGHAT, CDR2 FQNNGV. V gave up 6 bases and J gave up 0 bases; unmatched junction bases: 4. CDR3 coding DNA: TGTGCCAGCAGTCCCGGGACAGTGAACACTGAAGCTTTCTTT. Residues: CASSPGTVNTEAFF.

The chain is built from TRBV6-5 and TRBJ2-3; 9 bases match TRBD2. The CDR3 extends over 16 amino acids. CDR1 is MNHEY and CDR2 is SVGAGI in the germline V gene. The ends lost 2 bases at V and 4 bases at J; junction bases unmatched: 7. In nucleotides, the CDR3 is TGTGCCAGCAGTTACGGCGGGGGGGCCACAGCAGATACGCAGTATTTT. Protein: CASSYGGGATADTQYF.

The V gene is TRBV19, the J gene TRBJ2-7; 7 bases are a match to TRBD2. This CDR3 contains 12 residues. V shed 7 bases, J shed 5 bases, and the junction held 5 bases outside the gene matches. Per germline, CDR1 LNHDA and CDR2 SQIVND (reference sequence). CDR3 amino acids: CASIGLGDEQYF. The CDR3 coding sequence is TGTGCCAGTATTGGACTAGGTGACGAGCAGTACTTC.

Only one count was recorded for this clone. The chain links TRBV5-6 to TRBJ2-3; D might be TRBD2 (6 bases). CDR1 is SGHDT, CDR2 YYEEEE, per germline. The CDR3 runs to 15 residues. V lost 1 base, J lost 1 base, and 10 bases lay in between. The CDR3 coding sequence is TGTGCCAGCAGCTTGTGGCGGGGCCGCACAGATACGCAGTATTTT. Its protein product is CASSLWRGRTDTQYF.

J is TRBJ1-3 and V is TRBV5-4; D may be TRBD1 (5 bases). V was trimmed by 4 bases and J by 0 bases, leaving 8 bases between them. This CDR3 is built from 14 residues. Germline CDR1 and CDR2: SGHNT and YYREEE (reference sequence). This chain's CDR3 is CASSPRDSGNTIYF. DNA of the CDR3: TGTGCCAGCAGCCCCAGGGACTCTGGAAACACCATATATTTT.

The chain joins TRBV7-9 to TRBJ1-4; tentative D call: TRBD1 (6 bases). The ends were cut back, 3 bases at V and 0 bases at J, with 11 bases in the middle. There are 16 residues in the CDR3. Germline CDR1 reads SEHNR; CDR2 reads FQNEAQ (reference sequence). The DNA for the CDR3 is TGTGCCAGCAGCTTTGGACAGAGTGCAACTAATGAAAAACTGTTTTTT. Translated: CASSFGQSATNEKLFF.

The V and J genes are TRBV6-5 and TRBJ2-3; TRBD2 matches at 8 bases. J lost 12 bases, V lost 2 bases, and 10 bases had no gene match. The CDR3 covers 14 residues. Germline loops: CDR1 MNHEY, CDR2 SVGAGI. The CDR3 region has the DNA TGTGCCAGCAGTTACAACCCCGGGACTAGTATTCAGTATTTT. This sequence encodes CASSYNPGTSIQYF.

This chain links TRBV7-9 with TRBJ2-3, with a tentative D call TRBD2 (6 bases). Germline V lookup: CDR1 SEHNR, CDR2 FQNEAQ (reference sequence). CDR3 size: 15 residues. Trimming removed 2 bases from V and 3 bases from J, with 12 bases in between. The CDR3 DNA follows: TGTGCCAGCAGCTTAACTCTCCGGGAGACAGATACGCAGTATTTT. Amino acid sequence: CASSLTLRETDTQYF.

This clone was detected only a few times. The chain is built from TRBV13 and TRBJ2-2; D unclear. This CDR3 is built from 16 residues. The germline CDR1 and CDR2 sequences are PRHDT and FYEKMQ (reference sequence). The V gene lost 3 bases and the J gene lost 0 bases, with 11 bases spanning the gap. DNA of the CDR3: TGTGCCAGCAGCTTTCAACCGGGTACGAACACCGGGGAGCTGTTTTTT. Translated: CASSFQPGTNTGELFF.

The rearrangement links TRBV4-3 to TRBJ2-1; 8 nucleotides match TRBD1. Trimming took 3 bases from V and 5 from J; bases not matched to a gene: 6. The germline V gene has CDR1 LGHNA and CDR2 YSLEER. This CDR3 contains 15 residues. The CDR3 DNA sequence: TGCGCCAGCAGCCAGGCGGACAGGGTCAACAATGAGCAGTTCTTC. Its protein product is CASSQADRVNNEQFF.

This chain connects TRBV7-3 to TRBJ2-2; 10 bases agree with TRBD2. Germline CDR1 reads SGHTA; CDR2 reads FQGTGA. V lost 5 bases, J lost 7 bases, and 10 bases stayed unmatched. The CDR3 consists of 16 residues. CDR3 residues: CASSMRLAGVGGELFF. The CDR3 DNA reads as TGTGCCAGCAGCATGCGCCTAGCGGGAGTTGGCGGGGAGCTGTTTTTT.

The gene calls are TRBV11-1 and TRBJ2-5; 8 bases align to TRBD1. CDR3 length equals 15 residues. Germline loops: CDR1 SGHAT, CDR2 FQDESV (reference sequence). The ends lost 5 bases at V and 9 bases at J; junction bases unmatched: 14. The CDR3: CASSRGQATAGAQYF. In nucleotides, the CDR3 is TGTGCCAGCAGCCGGGGACAGGCCACGGCCGGGGCCCAGTACTTC.

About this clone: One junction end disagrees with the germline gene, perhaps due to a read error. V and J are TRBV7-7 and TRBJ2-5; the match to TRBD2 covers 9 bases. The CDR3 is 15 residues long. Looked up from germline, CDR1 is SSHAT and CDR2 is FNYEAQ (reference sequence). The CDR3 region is CASSFGSGGQETQYF. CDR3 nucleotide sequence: TGTGCTAGCAGCTTTGGTAGCGGGGGCCAAGAGACCCAGTACTTC.

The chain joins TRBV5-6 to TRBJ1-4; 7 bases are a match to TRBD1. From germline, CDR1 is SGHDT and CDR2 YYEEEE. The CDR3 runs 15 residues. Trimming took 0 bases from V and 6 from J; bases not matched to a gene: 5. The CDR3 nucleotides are TGTGCCAGCAGCTTGGTCGGACAGGCGGATGAAAAACTGTTTTTT. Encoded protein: CASSLVGQADEKLFF.

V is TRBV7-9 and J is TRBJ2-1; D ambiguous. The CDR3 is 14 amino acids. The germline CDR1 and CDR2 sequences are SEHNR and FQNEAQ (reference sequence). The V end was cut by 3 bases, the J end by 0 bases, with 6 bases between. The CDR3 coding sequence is TGTGCCAGCAGCTTCAGTGGCTCCTACAATGAGCAGTTCTTC. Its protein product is CASSFSGSYNEQFF.

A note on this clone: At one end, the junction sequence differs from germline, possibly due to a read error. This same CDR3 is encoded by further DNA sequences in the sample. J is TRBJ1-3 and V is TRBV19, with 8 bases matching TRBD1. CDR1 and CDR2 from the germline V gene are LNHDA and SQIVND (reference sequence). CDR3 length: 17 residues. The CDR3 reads CASSPTSTTGVGNTIYF. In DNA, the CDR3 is TGTGCCAGTAGTCCAACATCAACGACAGGGGTAGGAAACACCATATACTTT. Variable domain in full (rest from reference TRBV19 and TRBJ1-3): DGGITQSPKYLFRKEGQNVTLSCEQNLNHDAMYWYRQDPGQGLRLIYYSQIVNDFQKGDIAEGYSVSREKKESFPLTVTSAQKNPTAFYLCASSPTSTTGVGNTIYFGEGSWLTVV.

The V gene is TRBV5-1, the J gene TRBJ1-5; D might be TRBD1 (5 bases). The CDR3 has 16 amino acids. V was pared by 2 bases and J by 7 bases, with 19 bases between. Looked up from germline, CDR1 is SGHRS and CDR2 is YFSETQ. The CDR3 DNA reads TGCGCCAGCAGCTTATTAGGTCCGGGGGTTGGGCAGCCCCAGCATTTT. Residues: CASSLLGPGVGQPQHF.

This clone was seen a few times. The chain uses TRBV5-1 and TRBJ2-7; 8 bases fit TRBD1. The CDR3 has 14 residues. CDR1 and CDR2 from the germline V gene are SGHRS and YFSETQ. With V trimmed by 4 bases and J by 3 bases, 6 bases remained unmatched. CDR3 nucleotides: TGCGCCAGCAGCCCGACAGGGGCCGACTACGAGCAGTACTTC. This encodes CASSPTGADYEQYF.

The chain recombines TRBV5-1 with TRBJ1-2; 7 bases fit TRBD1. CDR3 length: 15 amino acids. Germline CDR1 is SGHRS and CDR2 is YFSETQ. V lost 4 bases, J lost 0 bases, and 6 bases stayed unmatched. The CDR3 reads CASSPGQTANYGYTF. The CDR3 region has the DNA TGCGCCAGCAGCCCGGGACAGACTGCTAACTATGGCTACACCTTC.

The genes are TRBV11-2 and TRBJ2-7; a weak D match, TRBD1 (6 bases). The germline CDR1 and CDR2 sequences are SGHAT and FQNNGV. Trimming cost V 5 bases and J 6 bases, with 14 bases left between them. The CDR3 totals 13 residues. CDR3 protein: CASSLNRVAEQYF. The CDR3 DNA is TGTGCCAGCAGCCTTAACAGGGTCGCCGAGCAGTACTTC.

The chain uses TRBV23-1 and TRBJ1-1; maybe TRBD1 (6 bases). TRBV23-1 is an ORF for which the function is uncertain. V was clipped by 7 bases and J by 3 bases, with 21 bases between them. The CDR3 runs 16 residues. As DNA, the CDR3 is TGCGCCAGCATGGAAGCTGGCAGGGGTTCTGACACTGAAGCTTTCTTT. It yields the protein CASMEAGRGSDTEAFF.

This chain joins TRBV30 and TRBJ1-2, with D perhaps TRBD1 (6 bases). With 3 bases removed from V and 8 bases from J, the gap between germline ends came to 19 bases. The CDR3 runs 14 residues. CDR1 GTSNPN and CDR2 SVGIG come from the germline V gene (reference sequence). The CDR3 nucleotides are TGTGCCTGGAGGGCGAGACAGGTTGAGTGGGGCTACACCTTC. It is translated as CAWRARQVEWGYTF.

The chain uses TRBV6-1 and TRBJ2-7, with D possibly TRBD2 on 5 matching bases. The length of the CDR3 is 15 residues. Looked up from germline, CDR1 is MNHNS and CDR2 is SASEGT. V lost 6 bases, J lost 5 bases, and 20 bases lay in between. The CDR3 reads CASRPNDPQRNEQYF. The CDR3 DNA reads TGTGCCAGCAGACCTAACGACCCTCAGCGGAACGAGCAGTACTTC.

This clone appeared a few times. The CDR3 loop is CASSRFGAEGTGELFF. The DNA of the CDR3 is TGTGCCAGCAGCCGCTTTGGGGCGGAAGGAACCGGGGAGCTGTTTTTT. The chain recombines TRBV14 with TRBJ2-2, with D perhaps TRBD1 (5 bases). CDR3 length equals 16 residues. Per germline, CDR1 SGHDN and CDR2 FVKESK. Trimming pared 4 bases from V and 5 bases from J, leaving 17 bases between.

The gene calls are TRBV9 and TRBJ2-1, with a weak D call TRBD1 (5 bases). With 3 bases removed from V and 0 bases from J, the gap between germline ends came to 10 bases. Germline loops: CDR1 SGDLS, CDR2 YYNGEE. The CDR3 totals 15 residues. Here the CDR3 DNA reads TGTGCCAGCAGCGCGGACATCCTCTCCTACAATGAGCAGTTCTTC. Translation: CASSADILSYNEQFF.

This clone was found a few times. As DNA, the CDR3 is TGTGCCAGCACCCGCCGCCTATTGGACACTGAAGCTTTCTTT. This sequence encodes CASTRRLLDTEAFF. This chain links TRBV9 with TRBJ1-1, with D unclear. This CDR3 spans 14 amino acids. The V gene lost 6 bases and the J gene lost 3 bases, with 15 bases spanning the gap. The germline V gene has CDR1 SGDLS and CDR2 YYNGEE.

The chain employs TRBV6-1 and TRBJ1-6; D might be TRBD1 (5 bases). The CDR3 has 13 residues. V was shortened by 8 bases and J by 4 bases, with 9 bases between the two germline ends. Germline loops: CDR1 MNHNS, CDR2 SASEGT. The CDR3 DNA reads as TGTGCCAGCTGGCGACAGTATAATTCACCCCTCCACTTT. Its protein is CASWRQYNSPLHF.

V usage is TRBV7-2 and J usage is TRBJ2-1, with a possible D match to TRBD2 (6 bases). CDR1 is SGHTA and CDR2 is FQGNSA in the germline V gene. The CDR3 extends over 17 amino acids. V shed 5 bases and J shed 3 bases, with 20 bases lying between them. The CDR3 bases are TGTGCCAGCAGCCCCAGGGTTGCGGGGCCTTACTACAATGAGCAGTTCTTC. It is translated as CASSPRVAGPYYNEQFF.